This T cell receptor (beta chain) was sequenced in a study of T cells after yellow fever vaccination. Study outcomes and limitations: Booster sampling recovered most clones from primary vaccination (approximately 96% CD4, just over 85% CD8).

A process of 5'RACE template switching, which added a universal primer site and UMIs, was used to make TCR cDNA. TCRdb analysed the 5' RACE reads with MiXCR anew, one entry per CDR3 protein. The data contain 200,000 to 250,000 distinct CDR3 sequences, more than 3% of them singletons. CDR3 size: 15 residues. Germline loops: CDR1 SGHTA, CDR2 FQGNSA. V shed 5 bases and J 4 bases; nucleotides not matched to a gene: 10. In regard to this clonotype: Its antigen is not identified.

The input for sequencing was CD4+ T cells sorted from PBMCs, taken 10 days after the yellow fever booster vaccination. This sequence originates from a man between 18 and 35 years old who received the YFV17D yellow fever vaccine. The V call is TRBV7-2, the J call TRBJ2-5; 7 nucleotides match TRBD2. In nucleotides, the CDR3 is TGTGCCAGCAGCCTGGGGGGGGGTAAGGGAGAGACCCAGTACTTC. Translating it yields CASSLGGGKGETQYF.